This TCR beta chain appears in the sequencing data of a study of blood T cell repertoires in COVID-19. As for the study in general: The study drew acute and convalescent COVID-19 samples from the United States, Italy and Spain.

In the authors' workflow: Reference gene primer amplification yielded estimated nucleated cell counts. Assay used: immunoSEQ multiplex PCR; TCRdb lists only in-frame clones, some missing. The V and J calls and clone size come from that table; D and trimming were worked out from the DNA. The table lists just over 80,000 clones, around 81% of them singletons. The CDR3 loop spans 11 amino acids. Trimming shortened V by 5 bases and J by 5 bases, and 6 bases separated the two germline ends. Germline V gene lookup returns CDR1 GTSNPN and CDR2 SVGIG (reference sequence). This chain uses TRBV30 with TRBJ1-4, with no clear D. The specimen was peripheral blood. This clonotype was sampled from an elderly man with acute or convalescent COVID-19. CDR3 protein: CAWWENEKLFF. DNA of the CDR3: TGTGCCTGGTGGGAGAATGAAAAACTGTTTTTT.